This record looks at one T cell receptor beta chain sequence and its context. In the study's own analysis: Amplification of reference gene primers was used by the study to estimate nucleated cell counts. The assay was immunoSEQ multiplex PCR, and TCRdb's table has in-frame clones only and misses some. V and J calls and clone size are as listed in that table; D and trimming were resolved from the DNA. The repertoire consists of a few hundred thousand clones, with roughly 85% occurring once and the leading ten covering about 6%. This specimen comes from a study of blood T cell repertoires in COVID-19. Donors in Cohort 3 who had recovered were those with two negative PCRs, healthcare professional clearance, or resolution of their symptoms. Germline V gene data show CDR1 as SGHTA and CDR2 as FQGNSA. The CDR3 covers 16 residues. With 4 bases clipped from V and 3 bases from J, the junction kept 8 bases outside the gene matches.

Sequencing was performed on PBMCs or T cells enriched from blood (not recorded which). This receptor was identified in a woman aged 25-40 years who had recovered from COVID-19. The chain recombines TRBV7-2 with TRBJ1-1, with TRBD1 identical over 10 bases. The CDR3 here is CASSSRDRGRYTEAFF. CDR3 DNA: TGTGCCAGCAGCTCAAGAGACAGGGGGCGGTACACTGAAGCTTTCTTT.